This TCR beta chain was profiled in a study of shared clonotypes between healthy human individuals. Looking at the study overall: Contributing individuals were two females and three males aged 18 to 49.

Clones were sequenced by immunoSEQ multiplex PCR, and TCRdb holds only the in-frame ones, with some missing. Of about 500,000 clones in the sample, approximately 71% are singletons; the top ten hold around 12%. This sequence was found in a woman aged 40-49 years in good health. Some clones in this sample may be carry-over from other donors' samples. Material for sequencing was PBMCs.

CDR3 in amino acids: CASSLGRIFSNSPLHF. The CDR3 coding sequence is TGCGCCAGCAGCTTGGGACGCATTTTTAGCAATTCACCCCTCCACTTT. The chain combines TRBV5-1 with TRBJ1-6; D not certain. Germline assignment: CDR1 SGHRS and CDR2 YFSETQ. CDR3 length: 16 amino acids. The germline V and J ends were trimmed by 0 bases and 7 bases, with 14 bases remaining between them.